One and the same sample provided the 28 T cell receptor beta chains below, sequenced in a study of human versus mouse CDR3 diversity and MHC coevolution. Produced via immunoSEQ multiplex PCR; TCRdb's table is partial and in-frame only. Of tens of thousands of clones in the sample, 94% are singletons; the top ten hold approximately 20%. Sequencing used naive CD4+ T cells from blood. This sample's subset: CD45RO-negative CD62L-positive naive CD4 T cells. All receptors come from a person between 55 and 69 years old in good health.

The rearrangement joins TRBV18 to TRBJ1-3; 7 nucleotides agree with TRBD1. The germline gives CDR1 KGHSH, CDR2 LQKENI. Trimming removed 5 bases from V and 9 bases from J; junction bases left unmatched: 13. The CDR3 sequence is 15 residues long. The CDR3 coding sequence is TGTGCCAGCTCAGCCGGACAGGTCCTTGGAGGCACCATATATTTT. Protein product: CASSAGQVLGGTIYF.

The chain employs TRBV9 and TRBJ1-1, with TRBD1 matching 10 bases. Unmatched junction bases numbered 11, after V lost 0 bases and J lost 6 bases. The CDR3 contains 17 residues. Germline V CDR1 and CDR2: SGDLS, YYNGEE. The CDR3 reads CASSVGLGDRGRAEAFF. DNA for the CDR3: TGTGCCAGCAGCGTAGGATTAGGGGACAGGGGCCGGGCTGAAGCTTTCTTT.

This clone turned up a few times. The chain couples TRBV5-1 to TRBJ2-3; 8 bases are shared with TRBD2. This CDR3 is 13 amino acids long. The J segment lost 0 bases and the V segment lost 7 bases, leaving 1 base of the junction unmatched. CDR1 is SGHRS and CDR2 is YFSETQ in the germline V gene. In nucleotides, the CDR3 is TGCGCCAGCCAGCGGGGGAGCACAGATACGCAGTATTTT. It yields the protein CASQRGSTDTQYF.

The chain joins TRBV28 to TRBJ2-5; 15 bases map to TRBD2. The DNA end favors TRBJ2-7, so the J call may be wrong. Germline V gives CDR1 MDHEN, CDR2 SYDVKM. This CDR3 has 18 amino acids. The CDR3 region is CASSYPGLAGGDSYEQYF. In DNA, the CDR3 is TGTGCCAGCAGTTACCCGGGACTAGCGGGAGGAGACTCCTACGAGCAGTACTTC.

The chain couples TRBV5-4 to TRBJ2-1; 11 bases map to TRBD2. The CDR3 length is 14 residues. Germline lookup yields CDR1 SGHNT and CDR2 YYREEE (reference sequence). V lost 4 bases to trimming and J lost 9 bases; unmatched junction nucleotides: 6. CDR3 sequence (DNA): TGTGCCAGCAGCCTTAGCGGGAGGGTGGGTGAGCAGTTCTTC. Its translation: CASSLSGRVGEQFF.

The CDR3 loop reads CASSLLGPYNEQFF. CDR3 nucleotides: TGTGCCAGCAGCTTATTGGGGCCCTACAATGAGCAGTTCTTC. The chain combines TRBV11-3 with TRBJ2-1; D perhaps matches TRBD1 (5 bases). With 2 bases removed from V and 2 bases from J, the gap between germline ends came to 7 bases. The CDR3 loop spans 14 amino acids. Germline V gene data show CDR1 as SGHNT and CDR2 as YENEEA.

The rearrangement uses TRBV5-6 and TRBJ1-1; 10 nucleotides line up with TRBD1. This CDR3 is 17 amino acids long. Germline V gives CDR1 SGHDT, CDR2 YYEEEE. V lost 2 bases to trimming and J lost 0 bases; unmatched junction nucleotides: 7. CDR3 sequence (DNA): TGTGCCAGCAGCTTTGGGACAGGGGCACCGATGAACACTGAAGCTTTCTTT. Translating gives CASSFGTGAPMNTEAFF.

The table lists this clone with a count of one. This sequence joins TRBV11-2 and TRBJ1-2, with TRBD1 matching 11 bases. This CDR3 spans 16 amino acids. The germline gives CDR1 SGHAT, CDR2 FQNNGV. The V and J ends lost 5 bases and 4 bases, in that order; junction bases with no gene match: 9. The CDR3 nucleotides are TGTGCCAGCAGCCCAGGCCTCGGGACAGGGGGCTATGGCTACACCTTC. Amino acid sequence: CASSPGLGTGGYGYTF.

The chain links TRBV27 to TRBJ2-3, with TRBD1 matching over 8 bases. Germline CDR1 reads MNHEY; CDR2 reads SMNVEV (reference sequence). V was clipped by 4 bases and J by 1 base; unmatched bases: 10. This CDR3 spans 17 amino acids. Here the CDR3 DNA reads TGTGCCAGCAGTTCCTCATCAGGGGGCGGGGGCACAGATACGCAGTATTTT. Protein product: CASSSSSGGGGTDTQYF.

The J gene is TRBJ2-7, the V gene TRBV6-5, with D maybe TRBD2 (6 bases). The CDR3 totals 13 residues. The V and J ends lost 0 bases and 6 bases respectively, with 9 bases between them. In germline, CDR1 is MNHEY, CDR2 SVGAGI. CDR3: CASSYSGTLEQYF. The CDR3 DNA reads TGTGCCAGCAGTTACTCTGGGACTCTCGAGCAGTACTTC.

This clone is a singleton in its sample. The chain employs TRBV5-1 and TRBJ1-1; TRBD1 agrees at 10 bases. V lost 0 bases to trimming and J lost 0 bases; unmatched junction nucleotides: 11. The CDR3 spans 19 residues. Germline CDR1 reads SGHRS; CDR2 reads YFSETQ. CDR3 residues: CASSLGTGTGDIMNTEAFF. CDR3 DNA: TGCGCCAGCAGCTTGGGTACCGGGACAGGGGACATAATGAACACTGAAGCTTTCTTT.

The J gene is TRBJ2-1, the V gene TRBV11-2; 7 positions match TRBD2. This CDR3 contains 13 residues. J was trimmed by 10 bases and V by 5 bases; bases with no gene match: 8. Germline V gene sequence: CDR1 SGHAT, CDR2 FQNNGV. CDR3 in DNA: TGTGCCAGCAGCACCATAGGACTAGTCGAGCAGTTCTTC. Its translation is CASSTIGLVEQFF.

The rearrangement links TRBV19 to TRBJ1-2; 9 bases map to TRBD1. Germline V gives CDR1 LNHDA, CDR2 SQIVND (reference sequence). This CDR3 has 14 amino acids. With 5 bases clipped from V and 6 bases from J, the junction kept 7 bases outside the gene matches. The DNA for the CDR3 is TGTGCCAGTAGTGGAGGACAGGGGCTTAATGGCTACACCTTC. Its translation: CASSGGQGLNGYTF.

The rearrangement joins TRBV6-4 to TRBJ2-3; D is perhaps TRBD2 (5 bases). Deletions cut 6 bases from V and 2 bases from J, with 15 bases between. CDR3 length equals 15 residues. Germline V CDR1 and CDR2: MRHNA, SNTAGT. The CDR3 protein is CASRPTRGATDTQYF. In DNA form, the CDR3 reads TGTGCCAGCAGGCCAACCCGGGGAGCCACAGATACGCAGTATTTT.

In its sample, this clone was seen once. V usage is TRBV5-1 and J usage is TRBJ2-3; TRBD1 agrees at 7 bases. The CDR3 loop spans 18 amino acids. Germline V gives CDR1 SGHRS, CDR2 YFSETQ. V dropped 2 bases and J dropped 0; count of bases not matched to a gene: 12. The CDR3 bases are TGCGCCAGCAGCTTCGGTCGATGGGGACAGCGTAGCACAGATACGCAGTATTTT. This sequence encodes CASSFGRWGQRSTDTQYF.

CDR3: CASREQGFGYEQYF. The CDR3 bases are TGTGCCAGCAGGGAACAGGGTTTTGGCTACGAGCAGTACTTC. The chain has TRBV6-6 and TRBJ2-7; a weak D match, TRBD1 (6 bases). Deletions cut 6 bases from V and 3 bases from J, with 15 bases between. This CDR3 is 14 amino acids long. Germline V gene data show CDR1 as MNHNY and CDR2 as SVGAGI (reference sequence).

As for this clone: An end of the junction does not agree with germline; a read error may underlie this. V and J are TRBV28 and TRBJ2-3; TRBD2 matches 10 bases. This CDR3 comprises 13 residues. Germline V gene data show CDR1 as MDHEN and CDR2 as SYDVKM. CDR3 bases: TGTGCCAGCAGTTTTTCCCCGGGACTAGCGAACCTTTTT. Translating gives CASSFSPGLANLF.

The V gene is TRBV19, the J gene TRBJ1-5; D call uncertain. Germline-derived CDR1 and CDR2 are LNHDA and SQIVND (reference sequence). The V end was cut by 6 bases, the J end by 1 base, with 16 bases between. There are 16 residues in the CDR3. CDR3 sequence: CASRQEPTGSNQPQHF. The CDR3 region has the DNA TGTGCCAGTAGACAAGAGCCGACGGGGAGCAATCAGCCCCAGCATTTT.

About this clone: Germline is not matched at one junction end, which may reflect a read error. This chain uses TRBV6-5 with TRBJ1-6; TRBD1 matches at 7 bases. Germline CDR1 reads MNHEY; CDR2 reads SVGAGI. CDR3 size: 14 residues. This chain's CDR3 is CASREQGKNSSLHF. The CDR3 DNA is TGTGCCAGCAGGGAACAGGGGAAAAATTCATCCCTCCACTTT.

This chain's CDR3 is CASSRGSGGRLGTEAFF. CDR3 coding DNA: TGTGCCAGTAGTAGAGGTAGCGGGGGAAGGCTGGGCACTGAAGCTTTCTTT. The genes are TRBV19 and TRBJ1-1; perhaps TRBD1 as D (5 bases). Trimming took 4 bases from V and 4 from J, leaving 22 bases between them. The CDR3 covers 17 residues. CDR1 is LNHDA and CDR2 is SQIVND in the germline V gene (reference sequence).

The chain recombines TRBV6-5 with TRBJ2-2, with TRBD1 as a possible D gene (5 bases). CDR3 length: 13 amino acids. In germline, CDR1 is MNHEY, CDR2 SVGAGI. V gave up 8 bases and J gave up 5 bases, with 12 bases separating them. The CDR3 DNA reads TGTGCCAGCGCGTTTGGGGCGACCGGGGAGCTGTTTTTT. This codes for CASAFGATGELFF.

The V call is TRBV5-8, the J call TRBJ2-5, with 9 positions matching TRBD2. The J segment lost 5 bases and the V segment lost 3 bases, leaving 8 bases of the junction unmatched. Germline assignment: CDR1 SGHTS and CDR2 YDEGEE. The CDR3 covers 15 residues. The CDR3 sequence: CASSSFIAGEETQYF. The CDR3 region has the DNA TGTGCCAGCAGCTCATTTATAGCGGGGGAGGAGACCCAGTACTTC.

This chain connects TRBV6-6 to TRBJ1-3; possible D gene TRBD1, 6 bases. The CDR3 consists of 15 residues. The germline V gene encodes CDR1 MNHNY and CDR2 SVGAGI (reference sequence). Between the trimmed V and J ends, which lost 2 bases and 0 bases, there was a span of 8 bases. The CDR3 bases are TGTGCCAGCAGTTACGTCAGGGGCTCTGGAAACACCATATATTTT. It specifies CASSYVRGSGNTIYF.

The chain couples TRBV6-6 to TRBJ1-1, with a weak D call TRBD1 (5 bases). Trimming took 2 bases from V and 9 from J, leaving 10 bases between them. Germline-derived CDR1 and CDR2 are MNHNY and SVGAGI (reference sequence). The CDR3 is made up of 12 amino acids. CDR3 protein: CASSYPTEQAFF. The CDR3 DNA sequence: TGTGCCAGCAGTTACCCGACAGAACAAGCTTTCTTT.

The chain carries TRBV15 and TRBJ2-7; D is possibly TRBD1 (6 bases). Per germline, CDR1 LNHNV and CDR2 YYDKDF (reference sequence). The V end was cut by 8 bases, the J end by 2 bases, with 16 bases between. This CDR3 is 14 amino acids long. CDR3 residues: CATSMGDKPYEQYF. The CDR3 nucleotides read TGTGCCACCTCCATGGGGGACAAACCCTACGAGCAGTACTTC.

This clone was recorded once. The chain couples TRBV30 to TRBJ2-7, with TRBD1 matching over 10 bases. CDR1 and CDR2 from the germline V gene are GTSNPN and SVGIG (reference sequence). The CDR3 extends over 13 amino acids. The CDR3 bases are TGTGCGCGGGACGGACAGGGGGGCTACGAGCAGTACTTC. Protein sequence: CARDGQGGYEQYF. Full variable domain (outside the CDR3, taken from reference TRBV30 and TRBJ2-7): SQTIHQWPATLVQPVGSPLSLECTVEGTSNPNLYWYRQAAGRGLQLLFYSVGIGQISSEVPQNLSASRPQDRQFILSSKKLLLSDSGFYLCARDGQGGYEQYFGPGTRLTVT.

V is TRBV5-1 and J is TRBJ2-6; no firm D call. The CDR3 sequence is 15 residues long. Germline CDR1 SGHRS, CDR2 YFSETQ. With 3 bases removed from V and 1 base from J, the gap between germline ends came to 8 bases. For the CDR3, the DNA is TGCGCCAGCAGCTCTGAACAATCTGGGGCCAACGTCCTGACTTTC. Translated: CASSSEQSGANVLTF. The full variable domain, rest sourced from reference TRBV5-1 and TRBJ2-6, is KAGVTQTPRYLIKTRGQQVTLSCSPISGHRSVSWYQQTPGQGLQFLFEYFSETQRNKGNFPGRFSGRQFSNSRSEMNVSTLELGDSALYLCASSSEQSGANVLTFGAGSRLTVL.

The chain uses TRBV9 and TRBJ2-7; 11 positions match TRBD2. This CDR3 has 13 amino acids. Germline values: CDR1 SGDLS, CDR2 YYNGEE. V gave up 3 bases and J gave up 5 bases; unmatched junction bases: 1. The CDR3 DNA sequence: TGTGCCAGCAGCGAGGGACTAGCGGACGAGCAGTACTTC. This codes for CASSEGLADEQYF. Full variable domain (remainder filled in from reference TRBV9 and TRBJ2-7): DSGVTQTPKHLITATGQRVTLRCSPRSGDLSVYWYQQSLDQGLQFLIQYYNGEERAKGNILERFSAQQFPDLHSELNLSSLELGDSALYFCASSEGLADEQYFGPGTRLTVT.